A selection of T cell receptor beta chains follows, all from one sample in a study of prognosis after radiotherapy for stage I lung cancer. TCRdb passed the multiplex PCR reads through MiXCR, listing each CDR3 protein once. The table records about 15,000 distinct CDR3 sequences, 44% of them present only once. The sequencing here drew on PBMCs, taken before or after stereotactic body radiation therapy (not recorded which). These receptors all stem from a donor aged 50 or older with non-small cell lung cancer. CDR3s include the opening cysteine and the closing phenylalanine or tryptophan. Each record gives: J gene, clone size, D gene, V gene, CDR3 DNA, CDR3 protein. A D gene is named only where the DNA matches it firmly. Size tells how often a clone was seen (once, few, many) or the class of an expanded clone, and some rows leave it out.

TRBJ2-7,many,-,TRBV7-9,TGTGCCAGCAGCTTAGAGGGCAGCTCCTACGAGCAGTACTTC,CASSLEGSSYEQYF
TRBJ2-7,many,TRBD1,TRBV19,TGTGCCAGTCAGAAAGAGGGGACAGTACCCTACGAGCAGTACTTC,CASQKEGTVPYEQYF
TRBJ1-1,-,-,TRBV6-2/TRBV6-3,TGTGCCAGCAGTTATCAGGGGTCTAGCACTGAAGCTTTCTTT,CASSYQGSSTEAFF
TRBJ1-6,-,-,TRBV11-3,TGTGCCAGCAGCCTCGGGAGGAGCCTTAATTCACCCCTCCACTTT,CASSLGRSLNSPLHF
TRBJ1-1,-,TRBD1,TRBV6-1,TGTGCCAGCAGTAAACCTGGACAGGGGTACACTGAAGCTTTCTTT,CASSKPGQGYTEAFF
TRBJ2-5,many,-,TRBV6-1,TGTGCCAGTGGCCGGGGACGGCGAGGACAAGAGACCCAGTACTTC,CASGRGRRGQETQYF
TRBJ2-1,medium-sized,TRBD1,TRBV2,TGTGCCAGCAGAATTTACAGGGGTAATGAGCAGTTCTTC,CASRIYRGNEQFF
TRBJ2-1,-,-,TRBV7-2,TGTGCCAGCAGTACAATACACAGGTGGTTCGGGAATGAGCAGTTCTTC,CASSTIHRWFGNEQFF
TRBJ2-7,many,-,TRBV9,TGTGCCAGCAGCGTAGAGGCACTACCCGCCTACGAGCAGTACTTC,CASSVEALPAYEQYF
TRBJ1-2,-,-,TRBV5-1,TGCGCCAGCAGCTTTTCGGAACAGGACTATGGCTACACCTTC,CASSFSEQDYGYTF
TRBJ2-5,many,-,TRBV29-1,TGCAGCGTTGCAGGGACCTACCAAGAGACCCAGTACTTC,CSVAGTYQETQYF
TRBJ2-2,many,-,TRBV3-1,TGTGCCAGCAAACCTAGTCAGGTAGCCGGGGAGCTGTTTTTT,CASKPSQVAGELFF
TRBJ1-2,-,-,TRBV28,TGTGCCAGCAGTTTAAGTCAGCAGGCCCGCTATGGCTACACCTTC,CASSLSQQARYGYTF
TRBJ2-1,many,-,TRBV27,TGTGCCAGCAGTTTGAAAGCGGGTAGCGGCAATGAGCAGTTCTTC,CASSLKAGSGNEQFF
TRBJ2-2,-,-,TRBV28,TGTGCCAGCAGTTTGATTCATAACACCGGTGAGCTGTTTTTT,CASSLIHNTGELFF
TRBJ2-1,many,-,TRBV9,TGTGCCAGCAGCGTAGGGGGAAGTATAGGGAGATACAATGAGCAGTTCTTC,CASSVGGSIGRYNEQFF
TRBJ2-7,few,-,TRBV5-1,TGCGCCAGCAGCTCGACAGCAGGGACCTACGATCATTACTTC,CASSSTAGTYDHYF
TRBJ2-7,few,-,TRBV5-1,TGCGCCAGCAGTCCTCAAGGGGGGGCGAACTACGAGCAGTACTTC,CASSPQGGANYEQYF
TRBJ2-1,-,-,TRBV5-6,TGTGCCAGCAGCTTTTATCGGAGGGCGAACGAGCAGTTCTTC,CASSFYRRANEQFF
TRBJ1-2,-,TRBD1,TRBV6-1,TGTGCCAGCATTGAAGCAGCCGACAGGGGGCTTTTTACCTTC,CASIEAADRGLFTF
TRBJ2-2,-,-,TRBV20-1,TGCAGTGCCATGACCACGAACACCGGGGAGCTGTTTTTT,CSAMTTNTGELFF
TRBJ2-1,many,TRBD2,TRBV20-1,TGCAGTGCTACCCCCAAACTAGCGGGATATTTTGATGAGCAGTTCTTC,CSATPKLAGYFDEQFF
TRBJ2-1,many,TRBD1,TRBV5-6,TGTGCCAGCAGCTTCGCAGGGGGCGCGGGAAATGAGCAGTTCTTC,CASSFAGGAGNEQFF
TRBJ2-7,-,-,TRBV7-2,TGTGCCAGCAGCCCTGGGTCGTACGAGCAGTACTTC,CASSPGSYEQYF
TRBJ1-5,few,-,TRBV6-1,TGTGCCAGCAGTGAAGGGGCACAGTTCAATCAGCCCCAGCATTTT,CASSEGAQFNQPQHF
TRBJ2-6,-,-,TRBV5-1,TGCGCCAGCAGCCCCGGGGTCCAGGGGGGGACTGGGGCCAACGTCCTGACTTTC,CASSPGVQGGTGANVLTF
TRBJ2-7,many,TRBD1,TRBV28,TGTGCCAGCAGTCTAGAATTGAACCGGGACAGGGCTTACTTC,CASSLELNRDRAYF
TRBJ1-2,-,-,TRBV24-1,TGTGCCACCAGAGGGGGGGGGCATAACTATTGCTACACCTTC,CATRGGGHNYCYTF
TRBJ2-7,-,-,TRBV28,TGTGCCAGCAGTTTGGACAGAGGCTACTATCAGTACTTC,CASSLDRGYYQYF
TRBJ2-2,-,-,TRBV28,TGTGCCAGCAGTTTGAGTGGCAGGGGTTTTACCGGGGAGCTGTTTTTT,CASSLSGRGFTGELFF
TRBJ2-2,-,-,TRBV6-5,TGTGCCAGCAGTTACCTGGCGAACACCGGGGAGCTGTTTTTT,CASSYLANTGELFF
TRBJ2-1,many,-,TRBV2,TGTGCCAGCAGTCTTTTGACTGGTACAAATGAGCAGTTCTTC,CASSLLTGTNEQFF
TRBJ1-2,many,-,TRBV6-2/TRBV6-3,TGTGCCAGCCGCGTTATGGCCGTCCAGAACTATGGCTACACCTTC,CASRVMAVQNYGYTF
TRBJ1-5,-,-,TRBV2,TGCGCCAGCAGCGGGCATGGCCTCCATCATCCCCAGCATTTT,CASSGHGLHHPQHF
TRBJ2-7,many,-,TRBV10-3,TGTGCCATCAGTGAGCGAGGCAGGAGTTACGAGCAGTACTTC,CAISERGRSYEQYF
TRBJ2-5,-,TRBD1,TRBV5-5,TGTGCCAGCAGCTCGTTCGGGACAGGTTCGGAGACCCAGTACTTC,CASSSFGTGSETQYF
TRBJ1-2,-,-,TRBV6-1,TGTGCCAGCACCATTTCTCCTAACTATGGCTACACCTTC,CASTISPNYGYTF
TRBJ2-7,-,-,TRBV5-1,TGCGCCAGCAGCTTTCCGGACCGGGGTTCATGTCACTACGAGCAGTACTTC,CASSFPDRGSCHYEQYF
TRBJ2-7,medium-sized,-,TRBV6-9,TGTGCCAGCAGTTCGCATCAGGGGAGTCCATACGAGCAGTACTTC,CASSSHQGSPYEQYF